A selection of T cell receptor beta chains follows, all from one sample in a study of response to subunit inactivated influenza vaccine. TCRdb re-called the RT-PCR reads through MiXCR, storing one row per CDR3 protein. The sample lists 610,000 or so distinct CDR3 sequences; 14% were seen once. Sequenced here: PBMCs from blood, sampled roughly 12 days after vaccination. All receptors come from a man aged 45-65 years who received an inactivated influenza vaccine. Both conserved end residues are part of each CDR3. The D gene is left open where the match is weak. Some rows mark clone size as missing; the rest say once, few, many or name a class of expanded clone.

D gene | CDR3 length | J gene | V gene | clone size | CDR3 DNA | CDR3 protein
NA | 15 | TRBJ2-7 | TRBV9 | NA | TGTGCCAGCAGCGTAGCGCCAGGGGTTGTCCACGAGCAGTACTTC | CASSVAPGVVHEQYF
TRBD2 | 16 | TRBJ2-7 | TRBV27 | many | TGTGCCAGCAGTTTAGTAGCGGGAGCCCTCTCCCACGAGCAGTACTTC | CASSLVAGALSHEQYF
TRBD2 | 18 | TRBJ2-2 | TRBV6-2/TRBV6-3 | few | TGTGCCAGCAGTTACTCGGGCCTTAGCGGGAGGGCCCCCGGGGAGCTGTTTTTT | CASSYSGLSGRAPGELFF
NA | 13 | TRBJ1-5 | TRBV20-1 | NA | TGCAGTGCTAGACGGTTTAGTGGTCAGCCCCAGCATTTT | CSARRFSGQPQHF
NA | 14 | TRBJ1-3 | TRBV28 | NA | TGTGCCAGCACCGGGAGGATCTCTGGAAACACCATATATTTT | CASTGRISGNTIYF
NA | 14 | TRBJ2-4 | TRBV6-1 | NA | TGTGCCAGCAGTCAGATCCACTCAATTAACATTCAGTACTTC | CASSQIHSINIQYF
TRBD1 | 15 | TRBJ1-2 | TRBV7-9 | many | TGTGCCAGCAGCTCGGGACAGGGCAGGAACTATGGCTACACCTTC | CASSSGQGRNYGYTF
NA | 14 | TRBJ2-3 | TRBV29-1 | few | TGCAGCGTTGGTCGCCTGTATAGCACAGATACGCAGTATTTT | CSVGRLYSTDTQYF
TRBD1 | 15 | TRBJ2-2 | TRBV29-1 | few | TGCAGCGTTGAGGGGGGGACAGGGCACACCGGGGAGCTGTTTTTT | CSVEGGTGHTGELFF
NA | 14 | TRBJ2-5 | TRBV7-9 | few | TGTGCCAGCAGCTTAATGGCTAGTCAAGAGACCCAGTACTTC | CASSLMASQETQYF
NA | 12 | TRBJ1-4 | TRBV7-8 | few | TGTGCCAGCAGCCCTGGACGGGAAAAACTGTTTTTT | CASSPGREKLFF
TRBD1 | 15 | TRBJ1-2 | TRBV29-1 | few | TGCAGCGTTGCCAGGAAATTACAGGGGGCGGAGGGCTACACCTTC | CSVARKLQGAEGYTF
NA | 13 | TRBJ2-7 | TRBV5-1 | few | TGCGCCAGCAGCTTCGACAGCCTATACGAGCAGTACTTC | CASSFDSLYEQYF